This TCR beta chain originates from a study of blood T cell repertoires in COVID-19. The wider study: In each case, the material was cDNA or gDNA derived from T cells, B-cell-depleted T cells, or PBMCs.

Original methodology: Estimation of nucleated cell counts relied on the amplification of reference gene primers. Data came from immunoSEQ multiplex PCR; TCRdb stores just in-frame clones and leaves some out. V, J and clone size are those of that table, while D and trimming were read from the DNA. This table has about 360,000 clones, around 90% appearing once. Residents of about two dozen US areas, aged roughly 18 to 89 years, made up the participants. Grouping used clinical history reported by participants in a survey and questionnaire. The sample was PBMCs or T cells enriched from blood (not recorded which). The TCR comes from a woman in her thirties or forties with acute COVID-19.

DNA for the CDR3: TGTGCCAGCAGTGACCACTGGGTAGCGGGGAAAAGGGAGACCCAGTACTTC. Residues: CASSDHWVAGKRETQYF. The J gene is TRBJ2-5, the V gene TRBV2; TRBD2 agrees at 8 bases. V dropped 3 bases and J dropped 5; count of bases not matched to a gene: 14. Germline loops: CDR1 SNHLY, CDR2 FYNNEI. The CDR3 contains 17 residues.